This T cell receptor beta chain was documented in a study of control samples from healthy donors and cancer patients (dated by TCRdb to the early 2020s). The germline V end is reduced by 1 base and the J end by 2 bases; junction bases left unmatched: 2. The germline V gene sets CDR1 to MGHRA and CDR2 to YSYEKL. Its CDR3 holds 15 amino acids, cysteine through phenylalanine. Only CDR3 DNA remains: 45 bases, in frame from the first base. The method was the immunoSEQ multiplex PCR assay. TCRdb retrieved this table from immuneACCESS and kept in-frame rearrangements only. Not all clones are present; in checked studies, unresolved V genes account for under half, and no reason is known for the remainder. This sample comprises around 41,000 clones, about 94% of them detected only once. The ten most abundant clones make up more than 20% of the sample. Only one count was recorded for this clone. Its target antigen remains unknown. No quality values exist for individual bases; no much larger clone is one base distant.

Recombination linked TRBV4-1 to TRBJ2-7; 10 bases in between match TRBD1. The TCR comes from a man aged 60 to 69 in good health. Sequenced material: blood. The DNA sequence is as follows: TGCGCCAGCAGCCAAGCGGGACAGGGGACCTACGAGCAGTACTTC. Its protein reads: CASSQAGQGTYEQYF.